This T cell receptor beta chain appears in the sequencing data of a study of T cells after yellow fever vaccination. 5'RACE template switching generated TCR cDNA, adding a universal primer site and UMIs. Via MiXCR, TCRdb re-called the 5' RACE reads, giving one row per CDR3 protein. The sample has 600,000 to 750,000 distinct CDR3 sequences, about 12% seen once; the top ten hold 15%. This clonotype was seen repeatedly, ten times or more. This CDR3 is 15 amino acids long. The germline V gene has CDR1 DFQATT and CDR2 SNEGSKA (reference sequence). With 3 bases clipped from V and 3 bases from J, the junction kept 7 bases outside the gene matches.

The source was PBMCs, collected on the day of the yellow fever booster vaccination. The sequence came from a young man who received the YFV17D yellow fever vaccine. This rearrangement joins TRBV20-1 to TRBJ2-7, with 11 bases fitting TRBD2. CDR3 nucleotide sequence: TGCAGTGCTAGGGCCGGGACTAGCGGTTTCTACGAGCAGTACTTC. This translates into CSARAGTSGFYEQYF.